What follows is one TCR beta chain and its context. Its antigen is unidentified. MiXCR, run by TCRdb on the reads, gives a single entry per CDR3 protein. The sample contains hundreds of thousands of distinct CDR3 sequences, 30% to 40% of which appear only once. These data originate in a study of T cell repertoires in cytomegalovirus infection. Study-wide context: Matching HLA type, along with CMV infection, was indicated by public TCR beta signatures.

The CDR3 has 16 residues. CDR1 and CDR2 from the germline V gene are MNHEY and SVGAGI. Germline trimming cut 4 bases from V and 0 bases from J; bases unmatched to any gene: 3. Findings and caveats of the study: Ex vivo, HLA-C-restricted CMV-specific TCR beta clonotypes prevailed over the rest of the response. Identification of carriers of CMV plus the relevant HLA was performed using cumulative public TCR beta family frequency.

This chain joins TRBV6-5 and TRBJ2-1; TRBD2 agrees at 10 bases. Sequencing was performed on PBMCs. The receptor comes from a human donor in good health (CMV status not recorded). Some clones in this sample may be carry-over from other donors' samples. The CDR3 sequence: CASSFLAGVSYNEQFF. The CDR3 DNA follows: TGTGCCAGCAGTTTCCTAGCGGGGGTCTCCTACAATGAGCAGTTCTTC.